These T cell receptor beta chains were read from a single sample in a study of blood T cell repertoires in COVID-19. The table came from immunoSEQ multiplex PCR; TCRdb's copy has only in-frame clones and leaves some out. The table includes about 400,000 clones, 75% to 90% detected once. The sequenced sample consisted of peripheral blood. The receptors derive from a woman aged 55-70 years with COVID-19, enrolled during active disease. Both conserved end residues are part of each CDR3. Each record gives: CDR3 protein, CDR3 DNA, J gene, clone size, V gene, D gene. D genes are given only for firm matches. Rows give clone size only sometimes, using once, few, many, or a class for an expanded clone.

CASSGFPGSQEKLFF	TGTGCCAGCAGCGGGTTTCCAGGCAGTCAGGAAAAACTGTTTTTT	TRBJ1-4	NA	TRBV5-8	NA
CASSLGQQGEQYF	TGTGCCAGCTCTCTGGGACAGCAGGGCGAGCAGTACTTC	TRBJ2-7	NA	TRBV18	TRBD1
CASSIEGAGNTIYF	TGTGCCAGTAGTATCGAAGGAGCTGGAAACACCATATATTTT	TRBJ1-3	NA	TRBV19	NA
CASSLQGLYGYTF	TGTGCCAGCAGCTTACAGGGCCTCTATGGCTACACCTTC	TRBJ1-2	once	TRBV13	NA
CASSSIVGDRSREQYF	TGTGCCAGCAGCTCAATAGTAGGGGACAGGTCGAGGGAGCAGTACTTC	TRBJ2-7	few	TRBV11-3	TRBD1
CASSLDVVGHLNTEAFF	TGTGCCAGCAGCTTAGACGTGGTAGGACACTTGAACACTGAAGCTTTCTTT	TRBJ1-1	NA	TRBV11-3	NA
CASSLRQGPSYEQYF	TGCGCCAGCAGCTTGAGACAGGGTCCTTCCTACGAGCAGTACTTC	TRBJ2-7	few	TRBV5-1	TRBD1
CASSLAISPGTGQETQYF	TGCGCCAGCAGCTTGGCAATTTCACCCGGGACAGGTCAAGAGACCCAGTACTTC	TRBJ2-5	NA	TRBV5-1	TRBD1
CASSHHQGVQRPYNEQFF	TGCGCCAGCAGCCATCATCAGGGGGTTCAACGACCCTACAATGAGCAGTTCTTC	TRBJ2-1	NA	TRBV4-1	TRBD1
CASSLEEPDTQYF	TGTGCCAGCAGCCTAGAAGAGCCAGATACGCAGTATTTT	TRBJ2-3	NA	TRBV7-8	NA
CASRSSTDTQYF	TGCGCCAGCAGGTCTAGCACAGATACGCAGTATTTT	TRBJ2-3	NA	TRBV5-1	NA
CASSWTGGTSLYSNQPQHF	TGTGCCAGCAGTTGGACAGGGGGCACAAGCCTATATAGCAATCAGCCCCAGCATTTT	TRBJ1-5	NA	TRBV7-4	TRBD1
CASSYSGTGNTEAFF	TGTGCCAGCAGTTACTCCGGGACAGGGAACACTGAAGCTTTCTTT	TRBJ1-1	NA	TRBV6-2/TRBV6-3	TRBD1
CASSLGGTGYGYTF	TGTGCCAGCAGCTTGGGGGGGACTGGCTATGGCTACACCTTC	TRBJ1-2	NA	TRBV5-4	NA
CASSPESGQNYEQYF	TGTGCCAGCTCACCAGAAAGCGGGCAGAACTACGAGCAGTACTTC	TRBJ2-7	NA	TRBV18	NA
CASSLGPGQGNNEQFF	TGTGCCAGCAGTTTAGGACCGGGACAGGGGAACAATGAGCAGTTCTTC	TRBJ2-1	NA	TRBV27	TRBD1
CASSFGGGYTEAFF	TGTGCCAGCAGCTTTGGTGGGGGCTACACTGAAGCTTTCTTT	TRBJ1-1	NA	TRBV5-6	NA
CASSSLTGTRRQFF	TGTGCCAGCAGCTCCCTAACTGGGACTAGGAGGCAGTTCTTC	TRBJ2-1	NA	TRBV7-8	TRBD2
CAWRSWNGDSSSYEQYF	TGTGCCTGGAGGTCTTGGAATGGAGACAGCTCATCCTACGAGCAGTACTTC	TRBJ2-7	NA	TRBV30	NA
CASSLRSAGGWEQFF	TGTGCCAGCAGCTTGAGGTCGGCGGGGGGGTGGGAGCAGTTCTTC	TRBJ2-1	NA	TRBV5-4	TRBD2
CASRAPNYGYTF	TGTGCCAGCAGAGCGCCGAACTATGGCTACACCTTC	TRBJ1-2	once	TRBV12-3/TRBV12-4	NA
CASVSGGKNEKLFF	TGTGCCAGCGTATCAGGGGGTAAAAATGAAAAACTGTTTTTT	TRBJ1-4	NA	TRBV28	TRBD1
CASSPDGGRRAIYF	TGTGCCAGCAGCCCGGACGGAGGTAGGAGAGCCATATATTTT	TRBJ1-3	NA	TRBV5-6	NA
CASSQETHGDYGYTF	TGTGCCAGCAGCCAAGAAACCCACGGAGACTATGGCTACACCTTC	TRBJ1-2	NA	TRBV4-2	NA
CASAGNSGNTIYF	TGTGCCAGCGCGGGAAACTCTGGAAACACCATATATTTT	TRBJ1-3	NA	TRBV6-5	NA
CASSQERITGEGGYTF	TGTGCCAGCAGCCAAGAAAGAATTACGGGGGAGGGTGGCTACACCTTC	TRBJ1-2	NA	TRBV14	NA
CASRDSNNQPQHF	TGTGCCAGCAGGGACAGCAACAATCAGCCCCAGCATTTT	TRBJ1-5	NA	TRBV6-5	NA
CASSEQRGRWTEAFF	TGTGCCAGCAGCGAGCAGAGGGGGCGGTGGACTGAAGCTTTCTTT	TRBJ1-1	NA	TRBV9	TRBD1
CASSQTGTYNSPLHF	TGTGCCAGCAGCCAGACCGGGACTTATAATTCACCCCTCCACTTT	TRBJ1-6	NA	TRBV9	NA
CASSLWELNEQFF	TGTGCCAGCAGCTTATGGGAGTTGAATGAGCAGTTCTTC	TRBJ2-1	NA	TRBV7-3	NA
CSVDSGGTDTQYF	TGCAGCGTCGATAGCGGGGGCACAGATACGCAGTATTTT	TRBJ2-3	NA	TRBV29-1	TRBD2
CASSKKTGGSYGYTF	TGTGCCAGTAGCAAAAAGACAGGGGGCAGCTATGGCTACACCTTC	TRBJ1-2	NA	TRBV19	TRBD1
CASSFEVNTEAFF	TGTGCCAGCAGTTTCGAGGTGAACACTGAAGCTTTCTTT	TRBJ1-1	many	TRBV27	NA
CASSLGGGATDTQYF	TGTGCCAGCAGCTTGGGCGGGGGGGCAACAGATACGCAGTATTTT	TRBJ2-3	NA	TRBV2	TRBD2
CASSTQGAWTGELFF	TGTGCCAGTAGCACACAGGGGGCATGGACCGGGGAGCTGTTTTTT	TRBJ2-2	NA	TRBV19	TRBD1
CASSPAGQGSGYTF	TGTGCCAGCTCACCGGCCGGACAGGGGTCTGGCTACACCTTC	TRBJ1-2	NA	TRBV18	TRBD1
CASSLGRGAGELFF	TGTGCCAGCAGCTTAGGCAGGGGGGCCGGGGAGCTGTTTTTT	TRBJ2-2	NA	TRBV11-2	NA
CASKIGGNTEAFF	TGTGCCAGTAAGATCGGAGGGAACACTGAAGCTTTCTTT	TRBJ1-1	NA	TRBV19	NA
CASSLQATGELFF	TGTGCCAGCAGCCTCCAGGCCACCGGGGAGCTGTTTTTT	TRBJ2-2	NA	TRBV3-1/TRBV3-2	NA
CASSLRQLNSPLHF	TGTGCCAGCAGCTTAAGACAACTTAATTCACCCCTCCACTTT	TRBJ1-6	NA	TRBV7-2	NA
CASNRGRGYTF	TGTGCCAGCAACAGGGGAAGAGGCTACACCTTC	TRBJ1-2	once	TRBV6-5	TRBD1
CASRPPGQGAIGYTF	TGTGCCAGCAGGCCCCCGGGACAGGGGGCAATAGGCTACACCTTC	TRBJ1-2	NA	TRBV6-5	TRBD1
CASSRTPHGGGAREQFF	TGTGCCAGCAGTCGCACCCCTCATGGCGGGGGGGCCCGCGAGCAGTTCTTC	TRBJ2-1	NA	TRBV6-6	TRBD2
CASTSGQGTEAFF	TGTGCCAGCACTTCGGGACAGGGGACTGAAGCTTTCTTT	TRBJ1-1	NA	TRBV12-3/TRBV12-4	TRBD1
CASSLGDRNYGYTF	TGTGCCAGCAGCTTGGGGGACAGGAACTATGGCTACACCTTC	TRBJ1-2	NA	TRBV7-2	TRBD1
CSAAANEKLFF	TGCAGTGCTGCGGCTAATGAAAAACTGTTTTTT	TRBJ1-4	once	TRBV20-1	NA
CASSLGQAYGYTF	TGTGCCAGCAGTCTCGGACAGGCCTATGGCTACACCTTC	TRBJ1-2	NA	TRBV27	TRBD1
CASSSGTRGYGYTF	TGTGCCAGCAGCTCCGGGACAAGAGGCTATGGCTACACCTTC	TRBJ1-2	NA	TRBV7-9	NA
CASSQQPRGYRHF	TGTGCCAGCAGCCAACAACCGAGAGGATATCGTCACTTT	TRBJ1-6	NA	TRBV12-3/TRBV12-4	NA
CASSQDRGVSNSPLHF	TGCGCCAGCAGCCAAGACCGGGGGGTCTCCAATTCACCCCTCCACTTT	TRBJ1-6	NA	TRBV4-1	NA
CASISDGRKLFF	TGTGCCAGTATCTCCGACGGGAGAAAACTGTTTTTT	TRBJ1-4	NA	TRBV19	NA
CASSSSGGSYNEQFF	TGTGCCAGCAGCTCTAGCGGGGGCTCCTACAATGAGCAGTTCTTC	TRBJ2-1	NA	TRBV3-1/TRBV3-2	TRBD2
CASSQGFGQGDVLTF	TGTGCCAGCAGCCAAGGCTTTGGACAGGGAGACGTCCTGACTTTC	TRBJ2-6	NA	TRBV14	TRBD1
CASSYSRQGGSPLHF	TGTGCCAGCAGTTACTCGAGGCAGGGAGGGTCACCCCTCCACTTT	TRBJ1-6	NA	TRBV6-5	NA